This TCR beta chain was obtained from a study of T cell responses to AZD1222 COVID-19 vaccine (dated by TCRdb to about 2021). Notes on the research overall: TCR sequencing covered roughly 230 trial participants: 200 to 220 given two doses of AZD1222 and approximately 26 given two doses of MenACWY control vaccine. Enrollment into the trials was organized by age into subgroups of 18-55, 56-69 and 70-plus years, and those subgroups contained roughly 150, 30 and 60 TCR-sequenced participants, respectively.

The CDR3 regions of human TCRbeta chains were analyzed by immunosequencing. In the authors' own workflow: TCRs in the repertoires were compared against a reference library of SARS-CoV-2-specific TCRs that had been generated with the MIRA antigen-specificity platform. Breadth was defined as the fraction of unique TCRs that were SARS-CoV-2-associated, and depth was defined as the fraction of total T cells that were SARS-CoV-2-associated. Each spike-specific TCR was assigned to its reactive spike region and to a CD4 or CD8 class using the MIRA data. Log10-transformed breadth and depth values were compared by one-way ANOVA with Sidak's multiple comparisons tests. In its TCRdb copy, this immuneACCESS table keeps in-frame sequences only and misses some clones. Where compared with another copy, unresolved V genes explain less than half of these, and the others have no known cause. The DNA was the basis for D and trimming; V, J and clone size are from that table. This sample comprises almost 70,000 clones, over 80% of them detected only once. The ten largest clonotypes hold roughly 23% of the sample.

Trimming removed 7 bases from V and 0 bases from J, leaving 15 bases between the germline ends. According to the germline V gene, CDR1 reads MNHEY and CDR2 reads SVGAGI. Its CDR3 holds 15 amino acids, cysteine through phenylalanine. Only the CDR3 part of the read is kept: 45 bases, read in frame from the first base. In light of the paper, this sample's time point label describes: about 28 days (+/-7) after the second vaccine dose. Because spike-specific TCR depth and breadth did not differ between the two schedules, AZD1222 recipients who got a second dose at roughly 4 weeks were pooled with those who got a second dose at roughly 12 weeks. The vaccinee samples were drawn from two UK trials, COV001 and COV002, one of which was a single-blind randomized controlled phase 2/3 trial testing AZD1222 (ChAdOx1 nCoV-19) in healthy adults. For TCRbeta chain sequencing, PBMC samples were collected from trial participants at day 0 and at day 28 after the second dose.

The paper as a whole reports these results and caveats: Because no samples from the day 14 peak response were available, repertoires could be characterized only after the peak T cell response. Conclusions about previously exposed vaccinees are limited, since just six AZD1222 recipients were seropositive for SARS-CoV-2 at baseline. Participants were mostly white British, with more females than males. The authors suggested clonal diversity may have been underestimated. Vaccine-associated CD4 TCRs spanned the whole spike protein, with dominant responses in regions 160-218 and 743-854. A significant rise in spike-specific TCR breadth and depth was observed after two AZD1222 doses relative to day 0 and relative to MenACWY recipients. Nearly half of unique spike-specific TCRs reportedly recognized epitopes outside regions mutated in the B.1.351 and B.1.1.7 variants. The 56-69-year group was small, and its depth increase did not reach significance, likely because of low power.

A remark on this clone: Its antigen is currently not known. No qualities accompany the bases; no much larger clone lies one base away.

The material was peripheral blood, obtained 28 days after the second AZD1222 dose. The sequence derives from an adult who received the AZD1222 COVID-19 vaccine. The sequence is built from TRBV6-5 and TRBJ1-1; no D gene is confidently identified. For the CDR3, the sequence is CASIIRADMNTEAFF. The bases are TGTGCCAGCATTATTAGGGCCGACATGAACACTGAAGCTTTCTTT.